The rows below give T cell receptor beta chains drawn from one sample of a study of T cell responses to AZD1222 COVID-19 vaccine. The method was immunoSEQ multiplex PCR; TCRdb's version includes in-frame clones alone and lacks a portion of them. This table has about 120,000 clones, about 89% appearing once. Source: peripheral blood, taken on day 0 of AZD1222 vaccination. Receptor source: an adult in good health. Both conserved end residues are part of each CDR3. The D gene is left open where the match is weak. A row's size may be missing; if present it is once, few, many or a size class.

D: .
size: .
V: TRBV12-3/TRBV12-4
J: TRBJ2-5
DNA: TGTGCCAGCAGTGACGGGGTCGGGGAGACCCAGTACTTC
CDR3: CASSDGVGETQYF

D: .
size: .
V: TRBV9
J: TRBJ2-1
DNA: TGTGCCAGCAGCGTAGATGGGCGGGACAATGAGCAGTTCTTC
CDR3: CASSVDGRDNEQFF

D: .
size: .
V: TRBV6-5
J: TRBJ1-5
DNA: TGTGCCAGCGGCGGGCGGGGGAGCCGGCCCCAGCATTTT
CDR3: CASGGRGSRPQHF

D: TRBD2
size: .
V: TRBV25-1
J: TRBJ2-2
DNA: TGTGCCAGCAGTGGGAGGGACTACGGGGAGCTGTTTTTT
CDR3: CASSGRDYGELFF

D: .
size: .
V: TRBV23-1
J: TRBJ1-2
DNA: TGCGCCAGCAGTCAAGGGTGTCTGGGGCGCAACTATGGCTACACCTTC
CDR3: CASSQGCLGRNYGYTF

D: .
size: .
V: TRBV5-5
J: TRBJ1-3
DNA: TGTGCCTCCGACGGGGGCGGTGGAAACACCATATATTTT
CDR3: CASDGGGGNTIYF

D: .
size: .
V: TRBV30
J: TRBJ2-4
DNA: TGTGCCTGGAGTACTGGGGGTGACATTCAGTACTTC
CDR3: CAWSTGGDIQYF

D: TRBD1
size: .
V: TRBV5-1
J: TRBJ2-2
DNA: TGCGCCAGCAGCCGGGACAGGGTGACCACCGGGGAGCTGTTTTTT
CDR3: CASSRDRVTTGELFF

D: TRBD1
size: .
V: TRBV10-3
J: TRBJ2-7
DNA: TGTGCCATCAGCGTCGGGCAGGGGGCCTACGAGCAGTACTTC
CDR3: CAISVGQGAYEQYF

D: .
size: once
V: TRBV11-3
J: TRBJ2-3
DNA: TGTGCCAGCAGCCCCCGCCTCACGGATACGCAGTATTTT
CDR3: CASSPRLTDTQYF

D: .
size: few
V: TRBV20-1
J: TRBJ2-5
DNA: TGCAGTGCTAGACAGGGGGGGACCCAGTACTTC
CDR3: CSARQGGTQYF

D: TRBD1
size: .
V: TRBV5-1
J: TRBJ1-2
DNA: TGCGCCAGCAGCTTTAGGACAGGGGGAAATGAAGGCTACACCTTC
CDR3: CASSFRTGGNEGYTF

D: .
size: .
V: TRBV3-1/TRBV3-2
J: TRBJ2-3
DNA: TGTGCCAGCAGCCAAGTTAGCCGCACAGATACGCAGTATTTT
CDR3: CASSQVSRTDTQYF

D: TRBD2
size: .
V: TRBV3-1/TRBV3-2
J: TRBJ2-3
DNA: TGTGCCAGCAGCCCCCGACTAGCGGGAGGTGCAGATACGCAGTATTTT
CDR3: CASSPRLAGGADTQYF

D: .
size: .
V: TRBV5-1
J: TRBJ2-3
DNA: TGCGCCAGCAGTCAACCCCTGGGGGAGCAGTATTTT
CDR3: CASSQPLGEQYF

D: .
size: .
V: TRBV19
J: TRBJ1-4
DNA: TGTGCCAGTAGGCTTACCGAGGCGGAAAAACTGTTTTTT
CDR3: CASRLTEAEKLFF

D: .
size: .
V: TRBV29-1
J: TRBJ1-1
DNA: TGCAGCGTTGAGAGACAATTGAACACTGAAGCTTTCTTT
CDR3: CSVERQLNTEAFF

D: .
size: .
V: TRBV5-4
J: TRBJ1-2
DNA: TGTGCCAGCAGCCCGGGGGGTGGGGATAGAAACTATGGCTACACCTTC
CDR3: CASSPGGGDRNYGYTF

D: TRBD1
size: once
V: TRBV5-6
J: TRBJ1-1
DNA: TGTGCCAGCAGCTTGGATCGGGACAGAATTACTGAAGCTTTCTTT
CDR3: CASSLDRDRITEAFF

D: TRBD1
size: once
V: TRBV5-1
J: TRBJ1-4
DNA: TGCGCCAGCAGCTATGGACAGGGAGGTGAAAAACTGTTTTTT
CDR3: CASSYGQGGEKLFF

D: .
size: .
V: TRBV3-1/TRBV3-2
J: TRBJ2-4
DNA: TGTGCCAGCAGCCAGGGGACCAAAAACATTCAGTACTTC
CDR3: CASSQGTKNIQYF

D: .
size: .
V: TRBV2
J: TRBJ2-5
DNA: TGTGCCAGCAGTGGGTACGGGGGCTTACGAGAGACCCAGTACTTC
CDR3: CASSGYGGLRETQYF

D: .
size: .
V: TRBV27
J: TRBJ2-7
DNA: TGTGCCAGCAGTCCCCTAGGCAACGAGCAGTACTTC
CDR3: CASSPLGNEQYF

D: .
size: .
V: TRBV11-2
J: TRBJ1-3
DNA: TGTGCCAGCAGCTTAGATCCCCGAAGTCCCAGGGTAGCCACCATATATTTT
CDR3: CASSLDPRSPRVATIYF

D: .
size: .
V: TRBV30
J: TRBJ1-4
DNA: TGTGCCTGGACCCCACCCCCCTCTACAACTAATGAAAAACTGTTTTTT
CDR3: CAWTPPPSTTNEKLFF

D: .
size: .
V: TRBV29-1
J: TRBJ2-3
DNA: TGCAGCGCCAAGGCCGCAGATACGCAGTATTTT
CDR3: CSAKAADTQYF

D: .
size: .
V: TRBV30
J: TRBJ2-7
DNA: TGTGCCTGGAACGAGCAGTACTTC
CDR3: CAWNEQYF

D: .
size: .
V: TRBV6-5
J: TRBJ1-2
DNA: TGTGCCAGCAGTTACGGTCCGGACTATGGCTACACCTTC
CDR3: CASSYGPDYGYTF

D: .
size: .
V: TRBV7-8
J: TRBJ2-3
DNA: TGTGCCAGCAGCTTAGTTATTAGGAGCACAGATACGCAGTATTTT
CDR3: CASSLVIRSTDTQYF

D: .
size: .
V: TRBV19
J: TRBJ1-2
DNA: TGTGCCAGTTCTTCGGTTGACTATGGCTACACCTTC
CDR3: CASSSVDYGYTF

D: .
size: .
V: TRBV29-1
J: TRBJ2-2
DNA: TGCAGCGTTGCTTCCCGGACATCGACCGGGGAGCTGTTTTTT
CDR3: CSVASRTSTGELFF